The 5 T cell receptor beta chains given below trace back to one sample, sequenced in a study of shared clonotypes between healthy human individuals. The data were produced by immunoSEQ multiplex PCR, yet TCRdb's version contains in-frame clones alone and is incomplete. This sample has 450,000 to 650,000 clones, with roughly four fifths found just once. Source material: PBMCs. The receptor source for this set is a woman aged 40 to 55 in good health. Some clones in this sample may be carry-over from other donors' samples.

This chain links TRBV7-9 with TRBJ1-1; 8 bases are shared with TRBD1. Trimming took 4 bases from V and 4 from J; bases not matched to a gene: 2. Germline CDR1 SEHNR, CDR2 FQNEAQ (reference sequence). This CDR3 region has 13 residues. The CDR3 spells CASSSGTGTEAFF. CDR3 DNA: TGTGCCAGCAGCTCCGGGACAGGCACTGAAGCTTTCTTT.

The V and J genes are TRBV28 and TRBJ1-5; D ambiguous. The CDR3 sequence is 15 residues long. Deletions cut 6 bases from V and 2 bases from J, with 14 bases between. Germline CDR1 is MDHEN and CDR2 is SYDVKM. CDR3 bases: TGTGCCAGCAGCTCCTCCAAAAGGGGCAATCAGCCCCAGCATTTT. This codes for CASSSSKRGNQPQHF.

This chain connects TRBV11-2 to TRBJ2-7, with unresolved D. CDR3 size: 14 residues. Per germline, CDR1 SGHAT and CDR2 FQNNGV. Trimming removed 1 base at V and 6 bases at J, with 13 bases between. The CDR3 DNA sequence: TGTGCCAGCAGCTTAGCGGGCGCTGTGAGCGAGCAGTACTTC. Its protein is CASSLAGAVSEQYF. Full variable domain (outside the CDR3, taken from reference TRBV11-2 and TRBJ2-7): EAGVAQSPRYKIIEKRQSVAFWCNPISGHATLYWYQQILGQGPKLLIQFQNNGVVDDSQLPKDRFSAERLKGVDSTLKIQPAKLEDSAVYLCASSLAGAVSEQYFGPGTRLTVT.

This chain uses TRBV5-1 with TRBJ2-7, with 11 bases identical to TRBD2. CDR1 is SGHRS and CDR2 is YFSETQ in the germline V gene. This CDR3 is built from 15 residues. V lost 2 bases, J lost 5 bases, and 6 bases stayed unmatched. The CDR3 DNA reads TGCGCCAGCAGCTTACTAGCGGGAGATTCCCACGAGCAGTACTTC. Its protein is CASSLLAGDSHEQYF.

Points on this clone: At one end, the junction sequence differs from germline, possibly due to a read error. The rearrangement joins TRBV2 to TRBJ2-2; D is ambiguous. Germline loops: CDR1 SNHLY, CDR2 FYNNEI. CDR3 length: 15 residues. The CDR3 region has the DNA TGTGTCAGCAGTCCTCTAAGTGCCTCCGGTGGGGAGCTGTTTTTT. Its translation: CVSSPLSASGGELFF.